The 5 T cell receptor beta chains below all came from one sample that was sequenced in a study of response to subunit inactivated influenza vaccine. MiXCR was run by TCRdb on the RT-PCR reads, yielding one entry per CDR3 protein. The table records hundreds of thousands of distinct CDR3 sequences, 12% to 15% of them present only once. This specimen was PBMCs from blood, taken 14 days before vaccination. These receptors all stem from a man in his fifties who received an inactivated influenza vaccine.

This clonotype occurred many times. The rearrangement joins TRBV29-1 to TRBJ2-3, with 7 positions matching TRBD1. V shed 4 bases, J shed 1 base, and the junction held 2 bases outside the gene matches. Germline assignment: CDR1 SQVTM and CDR2 ANQGSEA. The CDR3 runs 13 residues. The DNA for the CDR3 is TGCAGCGTTGGACAGGGACGCACAGATACGCAGTATTTT. Its translation: CSVGQGRTDTQYF.

The chain couples TRBV4-1 to TRBJ2-3; D may be TRBD2 (6 bases). V lost 0 bases and J lost 1, with 11 bases in between. This CDR3 has 16 residues. Germline assignment: CDR1 MGHRA and CDR2 YSYEKL. The CDR3 region is CASSQDGDFRTDTQYF. Here the CDR3 DNA reads TGCGCCAGCAGCCAAGATGGGGACTTTCGCACAGATACGCAGTATTTT.

This clonotype was observed a few times. The chain combines TRBV15 with TRBJ2-3; 7 nucleotides agree with TRBD2. The CDR3 is made up of 16 amino acids. V shed 2 bases, J shed 2 bases, and the junction held 7 bases outside the gene matches. The germline V gene encodes CDR1 LNHNV and CDR2 YYDKDF (reference sequence). The DNA of the CDR3 is TGTGCCACCAGCAGACCTCCTAGCGGCTACACAGATACGCAGTATTTT. Translated, it gives CATSRPPSGYTDTQYF.

The genes are TRBV12-3 or TRBV12-4 and TRBJ1-1; D is ambiguous. The CDR3 length is 13 residues. The ends were cut back, 0 bases at V and 7 bases at J, with 9 bases in the middle. CDR3 DNA: TGTGCCAGCAGTTTAGCGGTTCAGGTTGAAGCTTTCTTT. This codes for CASSLAVQVEAFF.

In its sample, this clonotype was seen a few times. The rearrangement uses TRBV7-2 and TRBJ2-3; D is ambiguous. This CDR3 comprises 13 residues. Germline assignment: CDR1 SGHTA and CDR2 FQGNSA. Trimming stripped 5 bases from V and 4 bases from J, with 10 bases between. CDR3 bases: TGTGCCAGCAGCCCCTATTGGCCAGATACGCAGTATTTT. The encoded protein is CASSPYWPDTQYF.